The T cell receptor beta chain under discussion was sequenced for a study of response to subunit inactivated influenza vaccine. V lost 5 bases and J lost 4; bases outside the gene matches: 7. The CDR3 spans 14 residues. The germline V gene has CDR1 SEHNR and CDR2 FQNEAQ (reference sequence). Study results and limitations: The authors proposed limited new T cell recruitment per seasonal influenza vaccination.

TCRdb analysed the RT-PCR reads with MiXCR anew, one entry per CDR3 protein. This sample has 600,000 to 850,000 distinct CDR3 sequences, with approximately 14% found just once. This clonotype was counted at least ten times. Antigen unknown. The chain recombines TRBV7-9 with TRBJ2-7; the match to TRBD1 covers 8 bases. The source was PBMCs from blood, collected approximately 15 days before vaccination. The source is a man between 50 and 59 years old who received an inactivated influenza vaccine. In DNA, the CDR3 is TGTGCCAGCAGCCCAGGACAGGGATTGTACGAGCAGTACTTC. It specifies CASSPGQGLYEQYF. Full variable domain (outside the CDR3, taken from reference TRBV7-9 and TRBJ2-7): DTGVSQNPRHKITKRGQNVTFRCDPISEHNRLYWYRQTLGQGPEFLTYFQNEAQLEKSRLLSDRFSAERPKGSFSTLEIQRTEQGDSAMYLCASSPGQGLYEQYFGPGTRLTVT.